This T cell receptor (beta chain) was captured in a study of OX40 agonist ivuxolimab in advanced cancers. Study in general: Hepatocellular carcinoma, melanoma, renal cell or head and neck cancer was diagnosed in the dose-escalation patients. Subjects had a mean age of about 61 years, with a range of 23 to 79; approximately 83% were male. The study, taken as a whole, reports: Dose levels from 0.1 to 3.0 mg/kg saw CD4+ and CD8+ blood T cells expand clonally by week 6.

The assay was immunoSEQ multiplex PCR, and TCRdb's table has in-frame clones only and misses some. The sample contains just over 95,000 clones, 90% of which appear only once. Blood was sampled at baseline, cycle 4 day 1, and cycle 7 day 1. Germline loops: CDR1 SGHDN, CDR2 FVKESK. Deletions cut 8 bases from V and 4 bases from J, with 18 bases between. The CDR3 is made up of 14 amino acids. A word on this clone: The antigen is undetermined.

Sequenced here: CD4+ or CD8+ T cells sorted from blood, sampled in a trial of the OX40 agonist ivuxolimab. This TCR came from an adult with an advanced solid tumor such as melanoma, head and neck, liver or kidney cancer. This chain joins TRBV14 and TRBJ2-7; either TRBD1 or TRBD2 may supply D (5 bases each). The CDR3 bases are TGTGCCAGCCCCCGGGGCAGGGCAAGGTACGAGCAGTACTTC. Its protein product is CASPRGRARYEQYF.